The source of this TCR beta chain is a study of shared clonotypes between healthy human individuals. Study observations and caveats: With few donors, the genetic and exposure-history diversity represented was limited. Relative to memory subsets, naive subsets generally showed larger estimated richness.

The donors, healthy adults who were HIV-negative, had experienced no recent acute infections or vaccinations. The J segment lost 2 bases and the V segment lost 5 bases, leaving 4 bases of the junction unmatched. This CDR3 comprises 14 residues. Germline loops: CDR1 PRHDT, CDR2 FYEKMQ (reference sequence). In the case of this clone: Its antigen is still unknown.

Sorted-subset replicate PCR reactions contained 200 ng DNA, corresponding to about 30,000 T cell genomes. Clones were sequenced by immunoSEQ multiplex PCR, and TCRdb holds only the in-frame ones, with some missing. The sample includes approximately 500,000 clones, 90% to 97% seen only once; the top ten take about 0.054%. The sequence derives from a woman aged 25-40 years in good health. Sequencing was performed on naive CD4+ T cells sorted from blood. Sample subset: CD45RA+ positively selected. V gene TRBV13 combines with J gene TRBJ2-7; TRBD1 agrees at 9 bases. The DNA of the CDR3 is TGTGCCAGCAGCCAACGGACAGGGGCCTACGAGCAGTACTTC. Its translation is CASSQRTGAYEQYF.